This entry lists 18 T cell receptor beta chains sequenced from one sample in a study of technical replicates of blood from a few donors. Measured with immunoSEQ multiplex PCR; TCRdb has only the in-frame clones, and not every one. The sample consists of around 83,000 clones, around 94% of them appearing once. The sample was T cells isolated from PBMCs. These receptors were taken from a human donor in good health.

The chain has TRBV28 and TRBJ2-3; no firm D call. The length of the CDR3 is 11 residues. CDR1 and CDR2 from the germline V gene are MDHEN and SYDVKM. The germline V and J ends were trimmed by 6 bases and 5 bases, with 6 bases remaining between them. The CDR3: CASRARDTQYF. The CDR3 DNA reads as TGTGCCAGCAGGGCCAGAGATACGCAGTATTTT.

The chain links TRBV5-5 to TRBJ2-1; 7 positions agree with TRBD2. There are 15 residues in the CDR3. After removal of 4 bases from V and 8 bases from J, the junction contained 12 bases not matched to a gene. Germline-derived CDR1 and CDR2 are SGHKS and YYEKEE (reference sequence). This CDR3 is CASSRLWGRADEQFF. For the CDR3, the DNA is TGTGCCAGCAGCCGTCTATGGGGGAGGGCGGATGAGCAGTTCTTC.

The chain joins TRBV13 to TRBJ1-2; 7 positions match TRBD1. The trim removed 4 bases at V and 2 bases at J, leaving 10 bases unmatched. Germline CDR1 is PRHDT and CDR2 is FYEKMQ (reference sequence). This CDR3 is built from 16 residues. The CDR3 DNA is TGTGCCAGCAGCTCTGAAACAGGGGTGGCCAACTATGGCTACACCTTC. Its translation is CASSSETGVANYGYTF.

The chain couples TRBV5-1 to TRBJ1-1; D unclear. Germline V lookup: CDR1 SGHRS, CDR2 YFSETQ. The CDR3 spans 14 residues. V shed 4 bases and J shed 3 bases, with 13 bases lying between them. The CDR3, as DNA: TGCGCCAGCAGCCCCGGGGAGAGGGACACTGAAGCTTTCTTT. The encoded protein is CASSPGERDTEAFF.

The chain couples TRBV5-1 to TRBJ2-6, with 7 bases aligning to TRBD1. Trimming at V came to 4 bases and at J to 0 bases, leaving 4 bases not matched to a gene. Germline CDR1 and CDR2: SGHRS and YFSETQ. The CDR3 loop spans 16 amino acids. CDR3 DNA: TGCGCCAGCAGCGGGGGACAGACCTCTGGGGCCAACGTCCTGACTTTC. It specifies CASSGGQTSGANVLTF.

The chain is built from TRBV6-6 and TRBJ1-6; 8 bases align to TRBD1. J lost 8 bases, V lost 5 bases, and 5 bases had no gene match. Per the germline V gene, CDR1 is MNHNY and CDR2 is SVGAGI (reference sequence). This CDR3 is built from 14 residues. DNA for the CDR3: TGTGCCAGCAGTCAACAGGGGGAACATTCACCCCTCCACTTT. Its protein is CASSQQGEHSPLHF.

The chain couples TRBV5-6 to TRBJ2-1; 7 bases map to TRBD2. V lost 7 bases, J lost 5 bases, and 9 bases stayed unmatched. The CDR3 is 14 amino acids. CDR1 and CDR2 (germline): SGHDT, YYEEEE. In DNA, the CDR3 is TGTGCCAGCGGAAGGAGAGCGGGAAACAATGAGCAGTTCTTC. As protein: CASGRRAGNNEQFF. The full variable domain, with the rest looked up from reference TRBV5-6 and TRBJ2-1, is DAGVTQSPTHLIKTRGQQVTLRCSPKSGHDTVSWYQQALGQGPQFIFQYYEEEERQRGNFPDRFSGHQFPNYSSELNVNALLLGDSALYLCASGRRAGNNEQFFGPGTRLTVL.

V is TRBV28 and J is TRBJ2-2; 9 positions match TRBD1. Germline CDR1 MDHEN, CDR2 SYDVKM. The V and J ends lost 5 bases and 3 bases, in that order; junction bases with no gene match: 10. This CDR3 has 17 amino acids. The CDR3 loop reads CASSPIPRTGDTGELFF. CDR3 bases: TGTGCCAGCAGTCCAATTCCCCGGACAGGGGACACCGGGGAGCTGTTTTTT.

The chain employs TRBV25-1 and TRBJ2-1; D might be TRBD1 (5 bases). This CDR3 contains 17 residues. CDR1 is MGHDK, CDR2 SYGVNS, per germline. The V end was cut by 5 bases, the J end by 5 bases, with 22 bases between. The CDR3 sequence is CASSNRFQGSTNNEQFF. The CDR3 DNA is TGTGCCAGCAGTAATAGATTCCAGGGATCTACTAACAATGAGCAGTTCTTC.

The V gene is TRBV25-1, the J gene TRBJ1-1; 7 nucleotides align to TRBD1. Germline V gene lookup returns CDR1 MGHDK and CDR2 SYGVNS. This CDR3 spans 16 amino acids. The trim removed 3 bases at V and 4 bases at J, leaving 11 bases unmatched. CDR3 region: CASSDLGQLSGTEAFF. CDR3 coding DNA: TGTGCCAGCAGTGACTTGGGACAGCTTTCTGGCACTGAAGCTTTCTTT.

V is TRBV7-9 and J is TRBJ2-1; 12 bases are shared with TRBD2. V gave up 5 bases and J gave up 0 bases; unmatched junction bases: 11. This CDR3 has 19 amino acids. The germline gives CDR1 SEHNR, CDR2 FQNEAQ (reference sequence). The CDR3 DNA reads as TGTGCCAGCAGCCAACTAGCGGGAGGATTGTATGACTCCTACAATGAGCAGTTCTTC. Encoded protein: CASSQLAGGLYDSYNEQFF.

The rearrangement uses TRBV11-2 and TRBJ2-7; no reliable D call. V lost 3 bases to trimming and J lost 4 bases, with 7 bases between them. CDR1 is SGHAT and CDR2 is FQNNGV in the germline V gene. The CDR3 loop spans 12 amino acids. DNA of the CDR3: TGTGCCAGCAGCTTTTACACATACGAGCAGTACTTC. Its translation is CASSFYTYEQYF.

This chain joins TRBV11-1 and TRBJ2-7, with no clear D. The CDR3 totals 15 residues. Germline V lookup: CDR1 SGHAT, CDR2 FQDESV (reference sequence). V lost 1 base and J 9 bases, leaving 19 bases between the germline ends. CDR3 bases: TGTGCCAGCAGCTTAGAGTCGTACGTCCAGGTGGGGCAGTACTTC. It is translated as CASSLESYVQVGQYF.

The chain joins TRBV7-6 to TRBJ2-2, with D possibly TRBD2 on 6 matching bases. This CDR3 spans 12 amino acids. V lost 8 bases and J lost 4, with 8 bases in between. CDR1 is SGHVS and CDR2 is FNYEAQ in the germline V gene. The DNA for the CDR3 is TGTGCCAGCGGGGGGTTCACCGGGGAGCTGTTTTTT. Amino acid sequence: CASGGFTGELFF.

The chain carries TRBV7-9 and TRBJ2-7, with D uncertain. V was shortened by 1 base and J by 4 bases, with 8 bases between the two germline ends. The CDR3 runs 13 residues. Germline V gene data show CDR1 as SEHNR and CDR2 as FQNEAQ (reference sequence). The CDR3 bases are TGTGCCAGCAGCTTAGTTTTGGCATACGAGCAGTACTTC. Protein: CASSLVLAYEQYF.

The chain has TRBV10-2 and TRBJ2-7, with D uncertain. CDR1 is WSHSY, CDR2 SAAADI, per germline. Trimming shortened V by 4 bases and J by 1 base, and 5 bases separated the two germline ends. This CDR3 region has 12 residues. CDR3 bases: TGCGCCAGCAGTGCCCTTTCCTACGAGCAGTACTTC. Translating gives CASSALSYEQYF.

This chain uses TRBV7-9 with TRBJ1-2; D is uncertain. Between the trimmed V and J ends, which lost 2 bases and 4 bases, there was a span of 5 bases. Germline assignment: CDR1 SEHNR and CDR2 FQNEAQ (reference sequence). CDR3 size: 12 residues. CDR3 protein: CASSLYGYGYTF. DNA for the CDR3: TGTGCCAGCAGCTTATACGGCTATGGCTACACCTTC.

The chain carries TRBV14 and TRBJ2-7, with D perhaps TRBD1 (6 bases). Per the germline V gene, CDR1 is SGHDN and CDR2 is FVKESK. Trimming shortened V by 3 bases and J by 5 bases, and 17 bases separated the two germline ends. The CDR3 is 15 residues long. CDR3 sequence: CASSHRRTGIHEQYF. The CDR3 bases are TGTGCCAGCAGCCACAGAAGAACAGGGATCCACGAGCAGTACTTC.